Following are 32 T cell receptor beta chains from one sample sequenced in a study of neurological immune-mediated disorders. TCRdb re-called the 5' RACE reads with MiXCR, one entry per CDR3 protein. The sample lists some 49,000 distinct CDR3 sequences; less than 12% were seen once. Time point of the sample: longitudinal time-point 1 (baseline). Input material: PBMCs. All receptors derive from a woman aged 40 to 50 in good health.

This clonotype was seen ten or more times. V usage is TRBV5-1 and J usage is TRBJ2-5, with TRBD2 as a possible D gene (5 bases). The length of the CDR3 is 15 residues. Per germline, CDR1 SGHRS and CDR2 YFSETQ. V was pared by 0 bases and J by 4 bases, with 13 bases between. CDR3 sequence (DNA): TGCGCCAGCAGCTTGGAATCCGGGATCGGAGAGACCCAGTACTTC. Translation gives CASSLESGIGETQYF.

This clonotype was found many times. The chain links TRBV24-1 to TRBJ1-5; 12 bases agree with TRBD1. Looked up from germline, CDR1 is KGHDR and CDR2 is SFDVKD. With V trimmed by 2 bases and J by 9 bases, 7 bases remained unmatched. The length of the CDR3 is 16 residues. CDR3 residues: CATSDSLGQGAGPQHF. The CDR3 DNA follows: TGTGCCACCAGTGATTCACTGGGACAGGGGGCTGGGCCCCAGCATTTT.

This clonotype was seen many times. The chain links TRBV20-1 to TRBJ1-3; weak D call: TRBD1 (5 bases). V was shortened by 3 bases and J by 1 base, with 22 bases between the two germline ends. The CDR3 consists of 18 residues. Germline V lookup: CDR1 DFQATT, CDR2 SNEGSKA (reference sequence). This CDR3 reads CSARGWDLMGPSGNTIYF. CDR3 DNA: TGCAGTGCTAGGGGTTGGGACCTAATGGGCCCTTCTGGAAACACCATATATTTT.

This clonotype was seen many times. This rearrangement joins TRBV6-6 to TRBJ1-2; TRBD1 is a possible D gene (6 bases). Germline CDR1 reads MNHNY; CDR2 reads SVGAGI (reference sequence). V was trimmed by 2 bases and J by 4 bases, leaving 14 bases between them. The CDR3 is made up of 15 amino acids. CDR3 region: CASSYADSSGYGYTF. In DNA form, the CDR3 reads TGTGCCAGCAGTTACGCGGACAGTAGCGGCTATGGCTACACCTTC.

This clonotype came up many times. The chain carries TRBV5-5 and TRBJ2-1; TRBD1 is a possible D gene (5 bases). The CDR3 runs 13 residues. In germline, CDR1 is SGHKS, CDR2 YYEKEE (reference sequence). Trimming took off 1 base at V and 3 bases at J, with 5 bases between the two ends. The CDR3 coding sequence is TGTGCCAGCAGCTTGACAGGCTACAATGAGCAGTTCTTC. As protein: CASSLTGYNEQFF. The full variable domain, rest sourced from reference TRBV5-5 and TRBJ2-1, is DAGVTQSPTHLIKTRGQQVTLRCSPISGHKSVSWYQQVLGQGPQFIFQYYEKEERGRGNFPDRFSARQFPNYSSELNVNALLLGDSALYLCASSLTGYNEQFFGPGTRLTVL.

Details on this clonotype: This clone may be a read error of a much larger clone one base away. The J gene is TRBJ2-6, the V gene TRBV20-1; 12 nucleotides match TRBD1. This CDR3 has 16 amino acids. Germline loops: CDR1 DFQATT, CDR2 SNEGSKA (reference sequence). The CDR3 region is CSAGTGGTSGVNVLTF. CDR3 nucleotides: TGCAGTGCAGGGACAGGGGGCACTTCTGGGGTCAACGTCCTGACTTTC.

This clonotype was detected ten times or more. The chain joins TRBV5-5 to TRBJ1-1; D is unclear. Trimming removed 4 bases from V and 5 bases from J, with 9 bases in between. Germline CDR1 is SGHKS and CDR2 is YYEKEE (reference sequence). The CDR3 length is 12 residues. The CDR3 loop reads CASSLSTTEAFF. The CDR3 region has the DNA TGTGCCAGCAGCCTCTCGACGACTGAAGCTTTCTTT.

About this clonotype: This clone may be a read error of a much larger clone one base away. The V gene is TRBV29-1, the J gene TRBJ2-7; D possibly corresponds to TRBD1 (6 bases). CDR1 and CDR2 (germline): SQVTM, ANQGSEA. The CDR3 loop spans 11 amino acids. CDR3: CIVVQGPEQYF. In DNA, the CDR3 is TGCATCGTCGTACAGGGTCCCGAGCAGTACTTC.

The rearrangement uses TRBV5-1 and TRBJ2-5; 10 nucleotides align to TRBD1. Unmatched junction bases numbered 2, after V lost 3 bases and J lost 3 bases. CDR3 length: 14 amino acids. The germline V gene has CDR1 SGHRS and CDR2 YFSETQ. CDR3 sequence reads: CASSSGTGEETQYF. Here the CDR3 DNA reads TGCGCCAGCAGCTCGGGGACAGGGGAAGAGACCCAGTACTTC.

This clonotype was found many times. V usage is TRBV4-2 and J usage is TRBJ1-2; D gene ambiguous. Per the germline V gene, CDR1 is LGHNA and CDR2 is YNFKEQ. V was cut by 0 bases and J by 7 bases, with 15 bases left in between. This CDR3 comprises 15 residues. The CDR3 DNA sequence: TGTGCCAGCAGCCAAGATATGGTTGGGAGTTTTGGCTACACCTTC. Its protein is CASSQDMVGSFGYTF.

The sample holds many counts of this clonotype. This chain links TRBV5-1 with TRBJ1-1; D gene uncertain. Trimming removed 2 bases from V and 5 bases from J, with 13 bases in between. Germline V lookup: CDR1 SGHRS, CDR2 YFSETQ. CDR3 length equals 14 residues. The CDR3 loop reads CASSFGTLGTEAFF. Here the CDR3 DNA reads TGCGCCAGCAGCTTTGGCACCCTGGGGACTGAAGCTTTCTTT.

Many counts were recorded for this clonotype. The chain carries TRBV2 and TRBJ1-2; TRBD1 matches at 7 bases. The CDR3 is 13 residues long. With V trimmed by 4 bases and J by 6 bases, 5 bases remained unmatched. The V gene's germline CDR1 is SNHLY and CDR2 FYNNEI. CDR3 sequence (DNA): TGTGCCAGCAGTGCGACAGGGCAGGATGGCTACACCTTC. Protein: CASSATGQDGYTF.

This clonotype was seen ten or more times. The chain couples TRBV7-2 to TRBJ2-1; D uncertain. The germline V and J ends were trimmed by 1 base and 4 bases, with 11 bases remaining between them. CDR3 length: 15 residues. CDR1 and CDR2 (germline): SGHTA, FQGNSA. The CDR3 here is CASSLEGGFYNEQFF. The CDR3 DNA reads TGTGCCAGCAGCTTAGAGGGCGGATTTTACAATGAGCAGTTCTTC.

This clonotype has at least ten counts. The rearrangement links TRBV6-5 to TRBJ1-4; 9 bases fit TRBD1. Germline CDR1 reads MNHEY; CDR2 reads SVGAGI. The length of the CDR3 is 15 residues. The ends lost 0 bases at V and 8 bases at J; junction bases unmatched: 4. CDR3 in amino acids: CASSYSGTGYEKLFF. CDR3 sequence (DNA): TGTGCCAGCAGTTACTCCGGGACAGGGTACGAAAAACTGTTTTTT.

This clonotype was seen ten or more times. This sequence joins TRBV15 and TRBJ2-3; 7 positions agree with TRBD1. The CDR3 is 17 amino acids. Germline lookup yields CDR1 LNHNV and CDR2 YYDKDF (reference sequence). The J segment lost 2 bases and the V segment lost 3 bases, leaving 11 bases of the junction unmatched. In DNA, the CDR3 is TGTGCCACCAGCAGGCTTGCAGGGGGTACTTCCACAGATACGCAGTATTTT. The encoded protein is CATSRLAGGTSTDTQYF.

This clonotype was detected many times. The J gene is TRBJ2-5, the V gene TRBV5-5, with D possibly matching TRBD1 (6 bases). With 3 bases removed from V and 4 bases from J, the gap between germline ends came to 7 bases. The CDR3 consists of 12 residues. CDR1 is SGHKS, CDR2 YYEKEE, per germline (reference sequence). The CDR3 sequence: CASSWTVETQYF. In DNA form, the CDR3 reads TGTGCCAGCAGCTGGACAGTAGAGACCCAGTACTTC.

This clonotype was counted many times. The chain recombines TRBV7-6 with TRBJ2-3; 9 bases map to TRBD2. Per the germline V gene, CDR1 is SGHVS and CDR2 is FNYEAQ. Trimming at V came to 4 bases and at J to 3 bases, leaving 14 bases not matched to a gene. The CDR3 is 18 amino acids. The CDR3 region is CASSSQRGVPVGTDTQYF. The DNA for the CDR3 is TGTGCCAGCAGCTCCCAGCGGGGGGTCCCCGTTGGTACAGATACGCAGTATTTT.

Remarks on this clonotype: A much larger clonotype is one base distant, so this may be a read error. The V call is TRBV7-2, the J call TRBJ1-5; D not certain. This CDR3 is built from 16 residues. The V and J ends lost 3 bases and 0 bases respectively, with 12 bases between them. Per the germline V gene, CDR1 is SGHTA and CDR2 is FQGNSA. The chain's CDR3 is CASSFVGVNSNQPQHF. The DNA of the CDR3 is TGTGCCAGCAGCTTTGTTGGGGTGAATAGCAATCAGCCCCAGCATTTT.

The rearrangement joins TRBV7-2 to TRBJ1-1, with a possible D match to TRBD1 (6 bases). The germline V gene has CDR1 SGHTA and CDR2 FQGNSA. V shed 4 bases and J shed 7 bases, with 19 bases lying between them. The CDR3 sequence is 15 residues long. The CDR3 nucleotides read TGTGCCAGCAGCTCTGCAGGGGAATCATCAGGTGAAGCTTTCTTT. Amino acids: CASSSAGESSGEAFF.

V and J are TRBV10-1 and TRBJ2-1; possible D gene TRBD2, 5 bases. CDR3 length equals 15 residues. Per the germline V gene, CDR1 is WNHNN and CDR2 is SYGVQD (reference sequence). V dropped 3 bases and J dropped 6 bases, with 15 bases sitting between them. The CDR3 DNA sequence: TGCGCCAGCAGTGACCCTAGCCGAAACCCCAATGAGCAGTTCTTC. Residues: CASSDPSRNPNEQFF.

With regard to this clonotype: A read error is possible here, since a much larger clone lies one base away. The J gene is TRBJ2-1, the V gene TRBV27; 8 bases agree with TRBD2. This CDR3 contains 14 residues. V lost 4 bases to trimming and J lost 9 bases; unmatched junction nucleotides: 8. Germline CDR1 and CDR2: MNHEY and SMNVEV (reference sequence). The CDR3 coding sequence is TGTGCCAGCAGTTCCCACGGGGGGGCCAGTGAGCAGTTCTTC. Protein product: CASSSHGGASEQFF.

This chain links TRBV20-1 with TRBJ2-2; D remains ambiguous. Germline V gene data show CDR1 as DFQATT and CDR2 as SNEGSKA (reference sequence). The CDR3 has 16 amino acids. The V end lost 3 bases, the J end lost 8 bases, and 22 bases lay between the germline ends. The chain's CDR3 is CSASIGANSLGGELFF. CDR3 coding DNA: TGCAGTGCTAGCATTGGAGCAAACTCCCTTGGGGGGGAGCTGTTTTTT.

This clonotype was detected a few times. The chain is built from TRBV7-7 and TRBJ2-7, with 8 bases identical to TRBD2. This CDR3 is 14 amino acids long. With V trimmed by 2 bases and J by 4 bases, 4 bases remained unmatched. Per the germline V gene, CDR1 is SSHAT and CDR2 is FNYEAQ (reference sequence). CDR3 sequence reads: CASSLRAGEYEQYF. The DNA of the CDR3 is TGTGCCAGCAGCTTACGAGCGGGAGAATACGAGCAGTACTTC.

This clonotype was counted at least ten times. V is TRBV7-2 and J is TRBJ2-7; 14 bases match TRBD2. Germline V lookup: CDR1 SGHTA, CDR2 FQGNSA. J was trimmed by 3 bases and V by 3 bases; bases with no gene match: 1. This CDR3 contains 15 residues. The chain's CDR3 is CASSFGLAGGYEQYF. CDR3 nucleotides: TGTGCCAGCAGCTTTGGACTAGCGGGGGGCTACGAGCAGTACTTC.

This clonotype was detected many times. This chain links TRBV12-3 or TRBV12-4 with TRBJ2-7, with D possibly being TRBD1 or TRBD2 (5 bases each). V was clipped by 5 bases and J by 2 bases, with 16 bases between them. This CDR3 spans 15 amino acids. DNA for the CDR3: TGTGCCAGCAGTCCAGGCGAGGGGAGAACCTACGAGCAGTACTTC. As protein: CASSPGEGRTYEQYF.

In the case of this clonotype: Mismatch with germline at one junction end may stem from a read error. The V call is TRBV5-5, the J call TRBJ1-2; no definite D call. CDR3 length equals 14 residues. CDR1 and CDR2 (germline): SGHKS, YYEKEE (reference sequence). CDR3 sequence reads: CARSQDAANYGYAF. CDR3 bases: TGTGCCAGGAGTCAGGACGCGGCTAACTATGGCTACGCCTTC.

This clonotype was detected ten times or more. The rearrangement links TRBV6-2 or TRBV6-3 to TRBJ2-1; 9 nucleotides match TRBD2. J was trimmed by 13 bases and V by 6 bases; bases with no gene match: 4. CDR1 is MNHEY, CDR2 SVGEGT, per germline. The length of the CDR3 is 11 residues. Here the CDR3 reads CASRAGTSQFF. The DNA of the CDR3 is TGTGCCAGCAGGGCCGGGACTAGCCAGTTCTTC.

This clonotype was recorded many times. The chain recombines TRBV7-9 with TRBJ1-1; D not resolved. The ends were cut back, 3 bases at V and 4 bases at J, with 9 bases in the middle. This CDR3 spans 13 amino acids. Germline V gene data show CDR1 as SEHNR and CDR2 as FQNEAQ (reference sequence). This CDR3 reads CASSFEVGTEAFF. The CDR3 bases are TGTGCCAGCAGCTTCGAAGTGGGCACTGAAGCTTTCTTT.

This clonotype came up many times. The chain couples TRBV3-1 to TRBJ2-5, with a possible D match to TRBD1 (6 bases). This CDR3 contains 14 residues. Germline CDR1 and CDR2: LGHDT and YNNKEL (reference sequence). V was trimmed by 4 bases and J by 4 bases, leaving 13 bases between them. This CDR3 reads CASSPTGRGETQYF. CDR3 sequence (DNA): TGTGCCAGCAGCCCTACAGGGAGAGGAGAGACCCAGTACTTC.

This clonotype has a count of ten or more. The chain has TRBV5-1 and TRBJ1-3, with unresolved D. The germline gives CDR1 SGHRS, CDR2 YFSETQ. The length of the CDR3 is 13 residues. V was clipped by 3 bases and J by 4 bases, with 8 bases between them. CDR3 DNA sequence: TGCGCCAGCAGCTCGGAGAGGGGAAACACCATATATTTT. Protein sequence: CASSSERGNTIYF.

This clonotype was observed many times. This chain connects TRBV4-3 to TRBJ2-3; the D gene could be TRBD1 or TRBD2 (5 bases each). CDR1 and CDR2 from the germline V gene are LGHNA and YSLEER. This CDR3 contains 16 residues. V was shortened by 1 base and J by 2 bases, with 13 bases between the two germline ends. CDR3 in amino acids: CASSQGGRPNTDTQYF. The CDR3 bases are TGCGCCAGCAGCCAAGGGGGGAGACCCAACACAGATACGCAGTATTTT.

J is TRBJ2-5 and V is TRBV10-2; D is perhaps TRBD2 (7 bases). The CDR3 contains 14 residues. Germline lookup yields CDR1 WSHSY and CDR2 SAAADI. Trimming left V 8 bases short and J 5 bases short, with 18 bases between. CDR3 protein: CASGGGALGETQYF. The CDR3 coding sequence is TGCGCCAGCGGAGGGGGGGCCCTGGGGGAGACCCAGTACTTC.